This T cell receptor beta chain was recovered during a study of T cell clones after liver transplantation. Study as a whole: Liver transplant recipients had immunosuppression withdrawal attempted within 2 years. Apart from a few HCV-positive recipients, transplants were for non-autoimmune, non-viral reasons. Overall study results and limits: A significant post-transplant drop in circulating graft-donor-reactive CD4 TCRbeta sequences occurred in most of the 8 subjects. A larger donor-reactive than third-party decline suggested partial antigen-specific deletion.

At least ten counts were recorded for this clone. Its antigen remains unknown. The table came from immunoSEQ multiplex PCR; TCRdb's copy has only in-frame clones and leaves some out. The profile shows 51,000 or so clones, 86% of them singletons. CDR1 is SEHNR, CDR2 FQNEAQ, per germline (reference sequence). The CDR3 has 17 amino acids. With 2 bases removed from V and 1 base from J, the gap between germline ends came to 18 bases. The sample consisted of CD8+ T cells from blood, taken 12 months after liver transplant. The gene calls are TRBV7-9 and TRBJ2-7, with D perhaps given as TRBD1 or TRBD2 (6 bases each). The TCR was taken from a human patient who received a liver transplant. Some T cells may be transferred from the graft donor. CDR3 coding DNA: TGTGCCAGCAGCTTACCCTCCGGGACTCAGGGGTCCTACGAGCAGTACTTC. Translation: CASSLPSGTQGSYEQYF.